This T cell receptor (beta chain) appears in the sequencing data of a study of T cells after yellow fever vaccination. Study-wide background: The fractions with low cell numbers were processed using SMART-Seq v4 Ultra Low Input.

CDR1 is DFQATT, CDR2 SNEGSKA, per germline (reference sequence). The CDR3 consists of 12 residues. The V end lost 6 bases, the J end lost 4 bases, and 10 bases lay between the germline ends. TCRdb reprocessed the 5' RACE reads via MiXCR and lists one record per CDR3 protein. The table records under 500,000 distinct CDR3 sequences, about 17% of them present only once. Sequencing used PBMCs, obtained before the yellow fever booster vaccination. This receptor was identified in a young man who received the YFV17D yellow fever vaccine. V and J are TRBV20-1 and TRBJ1-5; D call uncertain. In DNA, the CDR3 is TGCAGTGCCAGCCGGGCTAATCAGCCCCAGCATTTT. Residues: CSASRANQPQHF.